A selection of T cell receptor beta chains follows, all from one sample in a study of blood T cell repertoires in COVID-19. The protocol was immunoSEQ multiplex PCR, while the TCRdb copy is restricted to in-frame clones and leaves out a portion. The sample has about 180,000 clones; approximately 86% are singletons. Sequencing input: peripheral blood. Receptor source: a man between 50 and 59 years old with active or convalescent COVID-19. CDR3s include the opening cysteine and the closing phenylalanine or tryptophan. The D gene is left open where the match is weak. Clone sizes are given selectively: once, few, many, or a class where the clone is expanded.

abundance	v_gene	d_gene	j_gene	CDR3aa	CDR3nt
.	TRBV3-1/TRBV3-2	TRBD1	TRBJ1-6	CASRGQGGSYNSPLHF	TGTGCCAGCAGGGGACAGGGTGGCTCCTATAATTCACCCCTCCACTTT
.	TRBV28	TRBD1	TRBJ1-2	CASSLSDRGYGYTF	TGTGCCAGCAGTTTATCTGACAGGGGTTATGGCTACACCTTC
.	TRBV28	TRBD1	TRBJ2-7	CASSPHAPGQGAPEQYF	TGTGCCAGCAGTCCCCATGCGCCGGGACAGGGGGCGCCCGAGCAGTACTTC
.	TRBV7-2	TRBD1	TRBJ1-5	CASSLGSGGAKQPQHF	TGTGCCAGCAGCTTAGGTTCAGGGGGCGCGAAACAGCCCCAGCATTTT
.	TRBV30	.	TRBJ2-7	CAGWALGTIGSYEQYF	TGTGCCGGATGGGCGTTAGGTACAATAGGTTCCTACGAGCAGTACTTC
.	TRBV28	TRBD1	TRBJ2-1	CASSSGGTGTPHEQFF	TGTGCCAGCAGTTCTGGAGGGACAGGGACCCCCCATGAGCAGTTCTTC
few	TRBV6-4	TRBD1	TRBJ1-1	CASSPGQGVTEAFF	TGTGCCAGCAGCCCCGGACAGGGGGTAACTGAAGCTTTCTTT
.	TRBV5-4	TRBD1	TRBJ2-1	CASSEDHRDRAYNEQFF	TGTGCCAGCAGCGAGGACCACCGGGACAGGGCCTACAATGAGCAGTTCTTC
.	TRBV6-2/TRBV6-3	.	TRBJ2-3	CASSYGRTDTQYF	TGTGCCAGCAGTTATGGGAGAACAGATACGCAGTATTTT
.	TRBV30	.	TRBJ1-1	CAWRQNRDTEAFF	TGTGCCTGGAGGCAAAACAGGGACACTGAAGCTTTCTTT
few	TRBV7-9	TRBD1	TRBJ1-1	CASSPRGDTEAFF	TGTGCCAGCAGCCCCAGGGGGGACACTGAAGCTTTCTTT
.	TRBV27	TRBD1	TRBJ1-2	CASRPAGTEINYGYTF	TGTGCCAGCAGGCCCGCCGGGACAGAGATCAACTATGGCTACACCTTC
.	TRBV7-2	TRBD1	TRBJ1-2	CASSLDSTGDNYGYTF	TGTGCCAGCAGCTTAGATTCGACAGGGGATAACTATGGCTACACCTTC
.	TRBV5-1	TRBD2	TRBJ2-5	CASSGGLAGLFQETQYF	TGCGCCAGCAGCGGAGGACTAGCGGGCCTATTCCAAGAGACCCAGTACTTC
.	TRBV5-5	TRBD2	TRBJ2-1	CASSADLAVNEQFF	TGTGCCAGCAGCGCAGACCTAGCGGTTAATGAGCAGTTCTTC
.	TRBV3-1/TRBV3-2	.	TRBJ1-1	CASSRRQDLGRNTEAFF	TGTGCCAGCAGCCGGCGACAGGATCTTGGGAGGAACACTGAAGCTTTCTTT
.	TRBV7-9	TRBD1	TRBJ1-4	CASSLGQGSEKLFF	TGTGCCAGCAGCTTAGGACAGGGGAGTGAAAAACTGTTTTTT
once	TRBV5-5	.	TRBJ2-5	CASSLEWGEGETQYF	TGTGCCAGCAGCTTGGAGTGGGGAGAGGGTGAGACCCAGTACTTC
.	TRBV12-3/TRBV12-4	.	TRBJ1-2	CASSLMAGVGYTF	TGTGCCAGCAGTTTAATGGCAGGGGTCGGCTACACCTTC
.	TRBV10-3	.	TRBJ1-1	CAIRDILKDTEAFF	TGTGCCATCCGGGACATCCTTAAGGACACTGAAGCTTTCTTT
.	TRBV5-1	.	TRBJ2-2	CASSELQGATGELFF	TGCGCCAGCAGCGAATTACAGGGTGCCACCGGGGAGCTGTTTTTT
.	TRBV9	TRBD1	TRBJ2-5	CASSVATGMQETQYF	TGTGCCAGCAGCGTAGCGACAGGGATGCAAGAGACCCAGTACTTC